This paragraph reports one T cell receptor (beta chain). This CDR3 is 12 amino acids long. V gave up 9 bases and J gave up 4 bases, with 12 bases separating them. This entry comes from a study of control samples from healthy donors and cancer patients. Using immunoSEQ multiplex PCR, the repertoire was profiled, and TCRdb retains in-frame clones only, with some absent. The data show 91,000 or so clones, with 80% to 95% seen just once and roughly 0.9% held by the top ten. The specimen sequenced was blood. The chain is built from TRBV12-3 or TRBV12-4 and TRBJ1-2; D may be TRBD1 (6 bases). This TCR came from a woman aged 25 to 39 in good health. The CDR3 here is CASSTGFYGYTF. In nucleotides, the CDR3 is TGTGCCAGTTCGACAGGATTCTATGGCTACACCTTC.